This T cell receptor (beta chain) was sequenced during a study of identical twins. This clonotype was detected a few times. TCRdb used MiXCR to reprocess the 5' RACE reads, holding one entry per CDR3 protein. The sample has about 550,000 distinct CDR3 sequences, approximately 20% seen once. Germline V gives CDR1 SGHRS, CDR2 YFSETQ. Trimming stripped 0 bases from V and 4 bases from J, with 10 bases between. This CDR3 comprises 14 residues. A further study also used this sample, focusing on yellow fever vaccine responses in identical twins.

Material for sequencing was CD4+ T cells sorted from blood. The source of this sequence is a young woman in good health. V is TRBV5-1 and J is TRBJ2-5, with D perhaps matching TRBD2 (6 bases). The CDR3 is CASSLVGSAETQYF. Written as DNA, the CDR3 is TGCGCCAGCAGCTTGGTCGGGAGTGCAGAGACCCAGTACTTC.